These T cell receptor beta chains were read from a single sample in a study of blood T cell repertoires in COVID-19. Assay: immunoSEQ multiplex PCR; the TCRdb copy retains only in-frame clones and omits some. The data show around 60,000 clones, approximately 90% seen once. The sequencing sample was made of peripheral blood. The receptors stem from a human donor with active COVID-19. The donor label of this sample is uncertain. The CDR3 runs from the conserved cysteine through the conserved F or W. A D gene is named only where the DNA matches it firmly. Expanded clones get a size class; other rows say once, few or many, or leave the size out.

v_call	j_call	clone_size	d_call	cdr3_aa	cdr3_nt
TRBV27	TRBJ1-1	-	-	CASSLSGGGEAFF	TGTGCCAGCAGTTTATCGGGAGGGGGAGAAGCTTTCTTT
TRBV11-2	TRBJ2-1	-	TRBD1	CASSQRDRGRNEQFF	TGTGCCAGCAGCCAACGGGACAGGGGACGCAATGAGCAGTTCTTC
TRBV6-5	TRBJ2-3	-	-	CASIGQRSTDTQYF	TGTGCCAGCATTGGTCAGCGGAGCACAGATACGCAGTATTTT
TRBV19	TRBJ1-2	few	-	CASTRGVRYGYTF	TGTGCCAGTACCCGAGGTGTGAGGTATGGCTACACCTTC
TRBV7-9	TRBJ1-2	few	-	CASSLSSVLVDGYTF	TGTGCCAGCAGCTTAAGTAGTGTGTTGGTGGATGGCTACACCTTC
TRBV19	TRBJ2-7	-	-	CASSRSGSEQYF	TGTGCCAGTAGTAGGTCGGGGTCCGAGCAGTACTTC
TRBV2	TRBJ2-5	once	TRBD2	CASRGFGLTSALGQETQYF	TGTGCCAGCAGGGGCTTTGGACTAACTAGCGCTCTGGGGCAAGAGACCCAGTACTTC
TRBV5-1	TRBJ2-1	-	TRBD2	CASSLGLAAEQFF	TGCGCCAGCAGCTTGGGGCTAGCGGCCGAGCAGTTCTTC
TRBV5-8	TRBJ2-7	-	-	CASGQKVYYEQYF	TGTGCCAGCGGACAGAAGGTTTACTACGAGCAGTACTTC
TRBV5-4	TRBJ2-7	few	-	CASSLAGTYEQYF	TGTGCCAGCAGCTTGGCGGGAACCTACGAGCAGTACTTC
TRBV3-1/TRBV3-2	TRBJ1-6	-	-	CASSPRTDTFGAPLHF	TGTGCCAGCAGTCCTCGGACAGACACGTTTGGCGCACCCCTCCACTTT
TRBV6-5	TRBJ2-4	-	TRBD2	CASTYGGGASGIYYF	TGTGCCAGCACCTACGGGGGTGGGGCTAGCGGGATTTATTACTTC
TRBV10-2	TRBJ2-3	-	TRBD2	CASSPPRLAGGPDTQYF	TGCGCCAGCAGTCCACCGAGACTAGCGGGGGGGCCAGATACGCAGTATTTT
TRBV7-9	TRBJ2-3	-	TRBD2	CASSSSRLAGGYTQYF	TGTGCCAGCAGCTCCTCCCGACTAGCGGGGGGATATACGCAGTATTTT
TRBV2	TRBJ2-3	-	TRBD2	CASRGTSGRKDTQYF	TGTGCCAGCAGGGGGACTAGCGGGAGAAAAGATACGCAGTATTTT
TRBV27	TRBJ1-4	-	TRBD1	CASSATGQGLNEKLFF	TGTGCCAGCAGTGCGACAGGACAGGGACTTAATGAAAAACTGTTTTTT
TRBV7-7	TRBJ2-2	-	TRBD2	CASSLGYGLAIEGMPCPGELFF	TGTGCCAGCAGCTTAGGGTACGGACTAGCTATAGAAGGTATGCCCTGTCCCGGGGAGCTGTTTTTT
TRBV4-2	TRBJ1-2	-	TRBD1	CASSQELNQGAGGYTF	TGTGCCAGCAGCCAGGAACTAAACCAGGGGGCAGGTGGCTACACCTTC
TRBV9	TRBJ2-1	-	TRBD1	CASSAGGQVGEQFF	TGTGCCAGCAGCGCTGGAGGACAGGTCGGCGAGCAGTTCTTC
TRBV7-3	TRBJ2-2	-	-	CASSRRGGNTGELFF	TGTGCCAGCAGCCGGCGCGGCGGGAACACCGGGGAGCTGTTTTTT
TRBV11-2	TRBJ2-4	-	-	CASSLERRGFAKNIQYF	TGTGCCAGCAGCTTAGAACGTAGGGGCTTTGCCAAAAACATTCAGTACTTC
TRBV7-3	TRBJ1-3	few	-	CASSHYRTAPGNTIYF	TGTGCCAGCAGCCATTACAGGACAGCCCCTGGAAACACCATATATTTT
TRBV5-1	TRBJ2-3	-	-	CASSREGGGTDTQYF	TGCGCCAGCAGCCGAGAAGGGGGAGGCACAGATACGCAGTATTTT
TRBV5-1	TRBJ2-2	few	TRBD1	CASGTGVDTGELFF	TGCGCCAGCGGCACAGGGGTCGACACCGGGGAGCTGTTTTTT
TRBV6-5	TRBJ1-6	-	-	CASRSYRESPLHF	TGTGCCAGCAGATCTTACAGGGAGTCACCCCTCCACTTT